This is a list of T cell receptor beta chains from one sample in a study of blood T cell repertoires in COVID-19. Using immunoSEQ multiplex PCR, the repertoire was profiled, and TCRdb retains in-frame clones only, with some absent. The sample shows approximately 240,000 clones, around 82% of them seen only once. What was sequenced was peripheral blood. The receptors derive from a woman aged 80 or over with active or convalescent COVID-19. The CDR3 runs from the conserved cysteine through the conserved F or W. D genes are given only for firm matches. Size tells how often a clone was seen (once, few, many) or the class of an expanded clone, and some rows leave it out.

cdr3_aa: CASSHWDRVEKLFF
cdr3_nt: TGTGCCAGCAGCCACTGGGACAGGGTTGAAAAACTGTTTTTT
d_call: TRBD1
clone_size: -
v_call: TRBV3-1/TRBV3-2
j_call: TRBJ1-4

cdr3_aa: CASSLAEGRGGYTF
cdr3_nt: TGTGCCAGCAGCTTAGCTGAGGGGCGGGGTGGCTACACCTTC
d_call: -
clone_size: once
v_call: TRBV7-2
j_call: TRBJ1-2

cdr3_aa: CASSLPDRGYGYTF
cdr3_nt: TGTGCCAGCAGTTTACCTGACAGGGGGTATGGCTACACCTTC
d_call: TRBD1
clone_size: -
v_call: TRBV28
j_call: TRBJ1-2

cdr3_aa: CASSLAEAGGNEQFF
cdr3_nt: TGTGCCAGCAGCTTAGCGGAGGCGGGGGGCAATGAGCAGTTCTTC
d_call: TRBD2
clone_size: -
v_call: TRBV7-6
j_call: TRBJ2-1

cdr3_aa: CASSPGDSAYEQYF
cdr3_nt: TGCGCCAGCAGCCCCGGGGACAGCGCCTACGAGCAGTACTTC
d_call: TRBD1
clone_size: -
v_call: TRBV4-1
j_call: TRBJ2-7

cdr3_aa: CASSLYSGSEQFF
cdr3_nt: TGCGCCAGCAGCCTCTATAGCGGATCTGAGCAGTTCTTC
d_call: -
clone_size: once
v_call: TRBV4-1
j_call: TRBJ2-1

cdr3_aa: CASSQHDSTGELFF
cdr3_nt: TGCGCCAGCAGCCAACACGACAGCACCGGGGAGCTGTTTTTT
d_call: -
clone_size: -
v_call: TRBV4-1
j_call: TRBJ2-2

cdr3_aa: CASSLGRIGNQPQHF
cdr3_nt: TGTGCCAGCAGCTTGGGGCGGATAGGCAATCAGCCCCAGCATTTT
d_call: -
clone_size: -
v_call: TRBV5-6
j_call: TRBJ1-5

cdr3_aa: CASSLEGAGGYTF
cdr3_nt: TGCGCCAGCAGCTTGGAGGGGGCGGGAGGCTACACCTTC
d_call: TRBD1
clone_size: few
v_call: TRBV5-1
j_call: TRBJ1-2

cdr3_aa: CASSPGLEGEQYF
cdr3_nt: TGTGCCAGCAGCCCGGGACTAGAGGGCGAGCAGTACTTC
d_call: TRBD2
clone_size: -
v_call: TRBV7-9
j_call: TRBJ2-7

cdr3_aa: CASSQEPTRAQYF
cdr3_nt: TGTGCCAGCAGCCAGGAACCTACGAGGGCGCAGTATTTT
d_call: -
clone_size: few
v_call: TRBV12-3/TRBV12-4
j_call: TRBJ2-3

cdr3_aa: CASSLPRTEAFF
cdr3_nt: TGTGCCAGCAGTTTACCCCGCACTGAAGCTTTCTTT
d_call: -
clone_size: -
v_call: TRBV28
j_call: TRBJ1-1

cdr3_aa: CASSGRGREYGYTF
cdr3_nt: TGTGCCAGCAGCGGAAGGGGGCGAGAGTATGGCTACACCTTC
d_call: TRBD1
clone_size: -
v_call: TRBV27
j_call: TRBJ1-2

cdr3_aa: CAWKRDGFTGELFF
cdr3_nt: TGTGCCTGGAAGCGGGATGGGTTTACCGGGGAGCTGTTTTTT
d_call: TRBD2
clone_size: once
v_call: TRBV30
j_call: TRBJ2-2

cdr3_aa: CASSSTMTSTGQYF
cdr3_nt: TGCGCCAGCAGCTCCACAATGACTTCTACGGGGCAGTACTTC
d_call: -
clone_size: -
v_call: TRBV5-1
j_call: TRBJ2-7

cdr3_aa: CASIPGSGGAYTEAFF
cdr3_nt: TGTGCCAGCATCCCCGGGTCTGGGGGGGCGTACACTGAAGCTTTCTTT
d_call: -
clone_size: once
v_call: TRBV2
j_call: TRBJ1-1

cdr3_aa: CTSSQGNLLAGDEYNEQFF
cdr3_nt: TGCACCAGCAGCCAAGGTAATCTCCTAGCGGGAGATGAATACAATGAGCAGTTCTTC
d_call: -
clone_size: -
v_call: TRBV1
j_call: TRBJ2-1

cdr3_aa: CASSEYVQGPGELFF
cdr3_nt: TGTGCCAGCAGCGAATACGTACAGGGACCCGGGGAGCTGTTTTTT
d_call: -
clone_size: -
v_call: TRBV5-5
j_call: TRBJ2-2

cdr3_aa: CASSADLNEQYF
cdr3_nt: TGCGCCAGCAGCGCCGACTTGAACGAGCAGTACTTC
d_call: -
clone_size: once
v_call: TRBV5-1
j_call: TRBJ2-7

cdr3_aa: CASSYDRSNTEAFF
cdr3_nt: TGTGCCAGCAGTTACGACAGGTCCAACACTGAAGCTTTCTTT
d_call: -
clone_size: -
v_call: TRBV6-5
j_call: TRBJ1-1

cdr3_aa: CASSYWGPVMNTEAFF
cdr3_nt: TGTGCCAGCAGTTATTGGGGCCCTGTTATGAACACTGAAGCTTTCTTT
d_call: -
clone_size: -
v_call: TRBV6-5
j_call: TRBJ1-1

cdr3_aa: CASRSEWGHVYTF
cdr3_nt: TGTGCCAGCAGGTCAGAGTGGGGACATGTCTACACCTTC
d_call: -
clone_size: once
v_call: TRBV7-9
j_call: TRBJ1-2

cdr3_aa: CASSFRTENQPQHF
cdr3_nt: TGTGCCAGCAGTTTTAGGACAGAGAATCAGCCCCAGCATTTT
d_call: -
clone_size: -
v_call: TRBV27
j_call: TRBJ1-5

cdr3_aa: CASSRLAGESSYNEQFF
cdr3_nt: TGCGCCAGCAGCAGATTAGCGGGGGAAAGCTCCTACAATGAGCAGTTCTTC
d_call: TRBD2
clone_size: -
v_call: TRBV5-1
j_call: TRBJ2-1

cdr3_aa: CASSPDRDTGNTIYF
cdr3_nt: TGTGCCAGCAGCCCCGACAGGGACACTGGAAACACCATATATTTT
d_call: TRBD1
clone_size: -
v_call: TRBV11-2
j_call: TRBJ1-3

cdr3_aa: CASSSNRGTDTQYF
cdr3_nt: TGTGCCAGTTCATCCAATCGGGGCACAGATACGCAGTATTTT
d_call: -
clone_size: -
v_call: TRBV19
j_call: TRBJ2-3